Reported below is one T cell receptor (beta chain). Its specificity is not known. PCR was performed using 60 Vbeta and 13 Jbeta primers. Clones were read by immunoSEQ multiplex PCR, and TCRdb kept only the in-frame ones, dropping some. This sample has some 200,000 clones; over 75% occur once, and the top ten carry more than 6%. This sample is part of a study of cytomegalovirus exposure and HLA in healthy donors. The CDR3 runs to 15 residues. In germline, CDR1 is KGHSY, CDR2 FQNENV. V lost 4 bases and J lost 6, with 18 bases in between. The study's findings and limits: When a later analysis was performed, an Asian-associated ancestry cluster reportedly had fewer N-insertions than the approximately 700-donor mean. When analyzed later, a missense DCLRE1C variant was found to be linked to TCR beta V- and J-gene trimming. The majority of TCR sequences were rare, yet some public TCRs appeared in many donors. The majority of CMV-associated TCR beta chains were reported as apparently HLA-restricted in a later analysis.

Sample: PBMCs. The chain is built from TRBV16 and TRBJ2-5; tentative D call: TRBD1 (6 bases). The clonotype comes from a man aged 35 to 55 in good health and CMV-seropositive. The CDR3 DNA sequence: TGTGCCAGCAGCCCAGGACAGTTGTTTCAGAAGACCCAGTACTTC. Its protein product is CASSPGQLFQKTQYF.